The sequence of this T cell receptor (beta chain) was determined in a study of CD8 T cells in Susac syndrome. V trimming: 0 bases; J trimming: 11 bases; junction bases outside the gene matches: 4. The CDR3 length is 13 residues. Germline CDR1 is SQVTM and CDR2 is ANQGSEA. The authors reverse transcribed roughly 0.5 to 1 ug RNA with random hexamers. MiXCR, applied by TCRdb to the immunoSEQ multiplex PCR reads, yields one record per CDR3 protein. The repertoire holds 85,000 to 95,000 distinct CDR3 sequences, around 94% seen once, with about 0.3% in the top ten. V gene TRBV29-1 combines with J gene TRBJ1-6, with TRBD1 matching over 7 bases. The sample consisted of CD4+ T cells from PBMCs. The clonotype originates from a human donor with Susac syndrome. CDR3 DNA: TGCAGCGTTGAAGATCGTCAGGGGGCACCCCTCCACTTT. Residues: CSVEDRQGAPLHF.